The 11 T cell receptor beta chains in this list originate from one sample, sequenced in a study of blood T cell repertoires in COVID-19. Profiled with immunoSEQ multiplex PCR; TCRdb holds only in-frame clones, not every one. Of roughly 100,000 clones in the sample, over 75% were seen once. Source material: peripheral blood. The receptors derive from a human donor in a cohort sampled during active or convalescent COVID-19.

The chain joins TRBV7-3 to TRBJ2-5; 10 bases agree with TRBD2. The V gene's germline CDR1 is SGHTA and CDR2 FQGTGA. After removal of 4 bases from V and 4 bases from J, the junction contained 3 bases not matched to a gene. CDR3 length: 14 amino acids. The chain's CDR3 is CASSSSGGTETQYF. The CDR3 nucleotides are TGTGCCAGCAGCTCTAGCGGGGGTACAGAGACCCAGTACTTC.

V gene TRBV2 combines with J gene TRBJ2-7; tentative D call: TRBD1 (5 bases). V was clipped by 6 bases and J by 6 bases, with 21 bases between them. The CDR3 sequence is 15 residues long. Germline V gene lookup returns CDR1 SNHLY and CDR2 FYNNEI. The CDR3 sequence is CASSAPVATGLEQYF. The CDR3 nucleotides are TGTGCCAGCAGCGCCCCCGTTGCTACAGGCCTCGAGCAGTACTTC.

J is TRBJ1-5 and V is TRBV6-4, with a weak D call TRBD1 (6 bases). Germline V gene data show CDR1 as MRHNA and CDR2 as SNTAGT. Trimming pared 5 bases from V and 7 bases from J, leaving 12 bases between. CDR3 size: 13 residues. The CDR3 region has the DNA TGTGCCAGCAGTTCCGAGACAGGACAGCCCCAGCATTTT. It is translated as CASSSETGQPQHF.

The chain carries TRBV10-2 and TRBJ1-2; no definite D call. CDR3 length: 15 amino acids. The germline V gene encodes CDR1 WSHSY and CDR2 SAAADI. Deletions cut 6 bases from V and 1 base from J, with 15 bases between. The CDR3 DNA sequence: TGCGCCAGCAGACCAAATGGGCGAGTTAACTATGGCTACACCTTC. This encodes CASRPNGRVNYGYTF.

CDR3 nucleotide sequence: TGTGCCAGCAGCTACGTGACGGCGGGCCTTGGCTACACCTTC. This codes for CASSYVTAGLGYTF. The rearrangement uses TRBV5-6 and TRBJ1-2; no firm D call. Germline V lookup: CDR1 SGHDT, CDR2 YYEEEE. Trimming stripped 3 bases from V and 7 bases from J, with 16 bases between. The CDR3 runs to 14 residues.

The J gene is TRBJ2-3, the V gene TRBV2; 11 bases line up with TRBD2. The CDR3 has 16 amino acids. CDR1 is SNHLY and CDR2 is FYNNEI in the germline V gene. J lost 5 bases, V lost 6 bases, and 10 bases had no gene match. CDR3 in amino acids: CASSYSGGAGLDTQYF. In DNA, the CDR3 is TGTGCCAGCAGCTATAGCGGGGGGGCCGGTTTAGATACGCAGTATTTT.

The chain uses TRBV5-1 and TRBJ2-2; no firm D call. The CDR3 runs 15 residues. Germline V CDR1 and CDR2: SGHRS, YFSETQ. V lost 5 bases, J lost 0 bases, and 11 bases lay in between. In nucleotides, the CDR3 is TGCGCCAGCAGTCTAGGAAACTCGAACACCGGGGAGCTGTTTTTT. Translation: CASSLGNSNTGELFF.

This clone was picked up one time. The genes are TRBV7-2 and TRBJ2-3, with D unresolved. This CDR3 region has 11 residues. V was pared by 7 bases and J by 3 bases, with 5 bases between. Germline V gene lookup returns CDR1 SGHTA and CDR2 FQGNSA. The CDR3 spells CASTKTDTQYF. The DNA for the CDR3 is TGTGCCAGCACCAAAACAGATACGCAGTATTTT. The full variable domain, with the rest looked up from reference TRBV7-2 and TRBJ2-3, is GAGVSQSPSNKVTEKGKDVELRCDPISGHTALYWYRQSLGQGLEFLIYFQGNSAPDKSGLPSDRFSAERTGGSVSTLTIQRTQQEDSAVYLCASTKTDTQYFGPGTRLTVL.

J is TRBJ1-1 and V is TRBV3-1 (or the pseudogene TRBV3-2); D might be TRBD1 (5 bases). V was cut by 4 bases and J by 5 bases, with 17 bases left in between. CDR3 length: 15 amino acids. The germline gives CDR1 LGHDT, CDR2 YNNKEL (reference sequence). The CDR3 here is CASSPFGGLETEAFF. The CDR3 bases are TGTGCCAGCAGCCCCTTTGGGGGGTTGGAAACTGAAGCTTTCTTT.

This chain links TRBV5-1 with TRBJ1-4, with D maybe TRBD1 (6 bases). CDR1 is SGHRS and CDR2 is YFSETQ in the germline V gene. The CDR3 spans 14 residues. Between the trimmed V and J ends, which lost 4 bases and 7 bases, there was a span of 14 bases. The CDR3 region has the DNA TGCGCCAGCAGCCCGGGACAAAGGGGTGAAAAACTGTTTTTT. Its protein product is CASSPGQRGEKLFF.

CDR3 loop: CASSNDLVSDTQYF. CDR3 nucleotide sequence: TGTGCCAGCAGTAACGACCTAGTTTCGGATACGCAGTATTTT. The chain carries TRBV6-6 and TRBJ2-3; the D is unclear. Germline CDR1 is MNHNY and CDR2 is SVGAGI (reference sequence). CDR3 length: 14 residues. The V gene lost 5 bases and the J gene lost 6 bases, with 15 bases spanning the gap.